This is a list of T cell receptor beta chains from one sample in a study of T cells in Graves' hyperthyroidism and ophthalmopathy. TCRdb fed the multiplex PCR reads into MiXCR, producing one record per CDR3 protein. The repertoire holds 450,000 to 600,000 distinct CDR3 sequences, 14% seen once, with roughly 13% in the top ten. The sample taken for sequencing was blood. These receptors originate from a woman in her 40s with Graves' hyperthyroidism. Each CDR3 is given with its conserved first and last residue. D genes are given only for firm matches. Some rows mark clone size as missing; the rest say once, few, many or name a class of expanded clone.

size | D | J | length | V | DNA | CDR3
many | TRBD2 | TRBJ2-1 | 17 | TRBV7-3 | TGTGCCAGCAGCCTATATGGGACTAGCGGGTCCTACAATGAGCAGTTCTTC | CASSLYGTSGSYNEQFF
many | TRBD1 | TRBJ1-1 | 15 | TRBV5-1 | TGCGCCAGCAGTTTTTGGGGACAGGGTGACACTGAAGCTTTCTTT | CASSFWGQGDTEAFF
NA | NA | TRBJ1-5 | 14 | TRBV6-1 | TGTGCCAGCAGTGGGGGAGGAAGGAATCAGCCCCAGCATTTT | CASSGGGRNQPQHF
many | TRBD1 | TRBJ2-3 | 14 | TRBV20-1 | TGCAGTGCTAGCGACAGGGGGAGGGCAGATACGCAGTATTTT | CSASDRGRADTQYF
many | TRBD1 | TRBJ2-3 | 14 | TRBV5-1 | TGCGCCAGCAGGGACAGGGTTGGGGACAATACGCAGTATTTT | CASRDRVGDNTQYF
few | TRBD1 | TRBJ2-2 | 16 | TRBV18 | TGTGCCAGCTCACCGACAGGGGTCTCGAACACCGGGGAGCTGTTTTTT | CASSPTGVSNTGELFF
many | NA | TRBJ1-1 | 15 | TRBV28 | TGTGCCAGCAGTCCACCCGGGACACAGAACACTGAAGCTTTCTTT | CASSPPGTQNTEAFF
NA | TRBD1 | TRBJ2-5 | 15 | TRBV28 | TGTGCCAGCAGTACCCCCGGACAGGGCCCAGAGACCCAGTACTTC | CASSTPGQGPETQYF
NA | TRBD2 | TRBJ2-1 | 16 | TRBV12-3/TRBV12-4 | TGTGCCAGCAGTTTGACTAGCGGGAGTGAGGTTTTTGAGCAGTTCTTC | CASSLTSGSEVFEQFF
many | TRBD1 | TRBJ2-3 | 16 | TRBV11-3 | TGTGCCAGCAGCCCCGGTATGACAGGGGGCACAGATACGCAGTATTTT | CASSPGMTGGTDTQYF
NA | NA | TRBJ1-1 | 13 | TRBV19 | TGTGCCAGTAGTAAAGACACCTACACTGAAGCTTTCTTT | CASSKDTYTEAFF
NA | NA | TRBJ1-3 | 13 | TRBV3-1 | TGTGCCAGCAGCCAAGAGCTGTTAAACACCATATATTTT | CASSQELLNTIYF
many | NA | TRBJ2-7 | 13 | TRBV28 | TGTGCCAGCAGTTTAATTTTGGATACCGAGCAGTACTTC | CASSLILDTEQYF
many | TRBD2 | TRBJ2-6 | 15 | TRBV15 | TGTGCCACCTCTAGCGGTCCCTCTGGGGCCAACGTCCTGACTTTC | CATSSGPSGANVLTF
few | NA | TRBJ2-2 | 17 | TRBV6-6 | TGTGCCAGCAGTTACTCGATGCCGGACTCGAACACCGGGGAGCTGTTTTTT | CASSYSMPDSNTGELFF
many | TRBD2 | TRBJ2-3 | 19 | TRBV28 | TGTGCCAGCTTGCCCGGGGGTCTAGCGGGAGCTTACGGCACAGATACGCAGTATTTT | CASLPGGLAGAYGTDTQYF
few | TRBD2 | TRBJ2-1 | 16 | TRBV3-1 | TGTGCCAGCAGCTCCGGGACTAGCGTCCCCTACAATGAGCAGTTCTTC | CASSSGTSVPYNEQFF
few | NA | TRBJ1-2 | 12 | TRBV7-9 | TGTGCCAGCAGCTTAGTTGGAAGTGGCTACACCTTC | CASSLVGSGYTF
many | TRBD1 | TRBJ2-1 | 18 | TRBV7-2 | TGTGCCAGCAGCTTAGCCCCGGGACAGGGGGTGTCCTACAATGAGCAGTTCTTC | CASSLAPGQGVSYNEQFF
few | NA | TRBJ1-6 | 16 | TRBV24-1 | TGTGCCACCAGTGAAGGGGGACACGGATTCGACTCACCCCTCCACTTT | CATSEGGHGFDSPLHF
NA | TRBD1 | TRBJ2-1 | 15 | TRBV7-3 | TGTGCCAGCAGCCCCGGACAGGCCAAATACAATGAGCAGTTCTTC | CASSPGQAKYNEQFF
few | TRBD1 | TRBJ1-1 | 17 | TRBV4-2 | TGTGCCAGCAGCCAAGATGCCGAAGCAGGGGGGTACACTGAAGCTTTCTTT | CASSQDAEAGGYTEAFF
NA | NA | TRBJ1-4 | 13 | TRBV5-1 | TGCGCCAGCAGCAGGCAGCAGGATGAAAAACTGTTTTTT | CASSRQQDEKLFF
NA | NA | TRBJ1-2 | 12 | TRBV24-1 | TGTGCCACCAAGTGGCCTAACTATGGCTACACCTTC | CATKWPNYGYTF
NA | TRBD2 | TRBJ2-3 | 16 | TRBV14 | TGTGCCAGCAGCCACCGGCGCGGGACTACCACAGATACGCAGTATTTT | CASSHRRGTTTDTQYF
NA | NA | TRBJ2-1 | 16 | TRBV19 | TGTGCCAGTAGTATTCTCGGTACTTCGACGTCTAATGAGCAGTTCTTC | CASSILGTSTSNEQFF
NA | TRBD2 | TRBJ2-1 | 16 | TRBV5-1 | TGCGCCAGCATCAGAGGACGGGAGGGCGGGTACAATGAGCAGTTCTTC | CASIRGREGGYNEQFF
many | TRBD1 | TRBJ1-6 | 14 | TRBV28 | TGTGCCAGCAGTCCGGTACAGGGGACTTCACCCCTCCACTTT | CASSPVQGTSPLHF
NA | TRBD2 | TRBJ2-7 | 14 | TRBV20-1 | TGCAGTGCTTACACCGGGACTAGCTCGAACGAGCAGTACTTC | CSAYTGTSSNEQYF
many | NA | TRBJ2-5 | 13 | TRBV11-2 | TGTGCCAGCAGCTTGGCAGGGATGGAGACCCAGTACTTC | CASSLAGMETQYF
few | TRBD2 | TRBJ2-3 | 15 | TRBV4-1 | TGCGCCAGCAGCCAAGATGTAGCGGGGTCAGATACGCAGTATTTT | CASSQDVAGSDTQYF
NA | TRBD2 | TRBJ2-7 | 16 | TRBV7-8 | TGTGCCAGCAGCCCTCGGACTAGCGGGGGCCGCTACGAGCAGTACTTC | CASSPRTSGGRYEQYF
many | NA | TRBJ2-7 | 13 | TRBV9 | TGTGCCAGCAGCCAGGGGAACCCCTACGAGCAGTACTTC | CASSQGNPYEQYF
many | NA | TRBJ1-4 | 14 | TRBV5-1 | TGCGCCAGCACGAGACAGTCGGGTGACGAAAAACTGTTTTTT | CASTRQSGDEKLFF
few | TRBD2 | TRBJ2-1 | 15 | TRBV19 | TGTGCCAGTAGCGACGATAGCGGGAGCGTGTATGAGCAGTTCTTC | CASSDDSGSVYEQFF
once | NA | TRBJ2-2 | 15 | TRBV19 | TGTGCCAGTACCGGGGGACGCCCGAACACCGGGGAGCTGTTTTTT | CASTGGRPNTGELFF
NA | TRBD1 | TRBJ2-1 | 14 | TRBV5-4 | TGTGCCAGCAGCGGGGGACAGTCCTACAATGAGCAGTTCTTC | CASSGGQSYNEQFF
NA | NA | TRBJ2-1 | 16 | TRBV7-9 | TGTGCCAGCAGTTCACCTGACGGGAGCTCCTACAATGAGCAGTTCTTC | CASSSPDGSSYNEQFF
many | NA | TRBJ2-4 | 11 | TRBV5-1 | TGCGCCAGCAGCCGGGGAAACATTCAGTACTTC | CASSRGNIQYF
NA | NA | TRBJ2-7 | 12 | TRBV20-1 | TGCAGTGCTAGAAATGACTTCTACGAGCAGTACTTC | CSARNDFYEQYF
NA | NA | TRBJ1-1 | 13 | TRBV11-1 | TGTGCCAGCAGCACCGAGTTGAGCGCTGAAGCTTTCTTT | CASSTELSAEAFF
NA | TRBD2 | TRBJ2-1 | 13 | TRBV19 | TGTGCCAGTACCCTAGCGGGAGTCGGTGAGCAGTTCTTC | CASTLAGVGEQFF
many | TRBD1 | TRBJ2-1 | 16 | TRBV28 | TGTGCCAGCAGTTTTTCCGGGACAGGGAGACCCAATGAGCAGTTCTTC | CASSFSGTGRPNEQFF
few | NA | TRBJ1-2 | 14 | TRBV15 | TGTGCCACCAGCAGAGATCTTGAACAGAATGGCTACACCTTC | CATSRDLEQNGYTF
NA | NA | TRBJ2-2 | 13 | TRBV27 | TGTGCCAGCAGTTTATTGACGGGCGGGGAGCTGTTTTTT | CASSLLTGGELFF
few | TRBD2 | TRBJ2-1 | 14 | TRBV30 | TGTGCCTGGAGTGTACCCGGGAGGGCCGTTGAGCAGTTCTTC | CAWSVPGRAVEQFF
many | NA | TRBJ2-1 | 14 | TRBV28 | TGTGCCAGCCGCCGAGGGGACTCCTACAATGAGCAGTTCTTC | CASRRGDSYNEQFF
many | NA | TRBJ1-2 | 14 | TRBV19 | TGTGCCAGTAGTGATTTACCCGGAAACTATGGCTACACCTTC | CASSDLPGNYGYTF
few | NA | TRBJ2-2 | 14 | TRBV29-1 | TGCAGCGCCCTGGGGGTAAAGAACACCGGGGAGCTGTTTTTT | CSALGVKNTGELFF
NA | TRBD2 | TRBJ2-7 | 16 | TRBV19 | TGTGCCAGTAGTATAGCAGGCGGGACTAGCCTCTCGGGGCAGTACTTC | CASSIAGGTSLSGQYF
many | NA | TRBJ1-1 | 14 | TRBV2 | TGTGCCAGCTCAATTACGGGGGGAAGCACTGAAGCTTTCTTT | CASSITGGSTEAFF
few | NA | TRBJ2-1 | 14 | TRBV19 | TGTGCCAGTAGTATCTCAGGCTCCTACAATGAGCAGTTCTTC | CASSISGSYNEQFF
NA | NA | TRBJ2-4 | 20 | TRBV11-3 | TGTGCCAGCAGCTTATCGAAGGCGGGCCACGTTACCTTAGTCAAAAACATTCAGTACTTC | CASSLSKAGHVTLVKNIQYF
many | NA | TRBJ1-5 | 15 | TRBV3-1 | TGTGCCAGCAGCCAAGATGGAACAGTTGGACAGCCCCAGCATTTT | CASSQDGTVGQPQHF
NA | TRBD1 | TRBJ2-2 | 17 | TRBV7-6 | TGTGCCAGCAGCACCCTGGGTGGGACAGGGGAGACCGGGGAGCTGTTTTTT | CASSTLGGTGETGELFF
many | NA | TRBJ2-3 | 14 | TRBV20-1 | TGCAGTGCTAGATCTCCCTCCTTCACAGATACGCAGTATTTT | CSARSPSFTDTQYF
NA | NA | TRBJ2-7 | 14 | TRBV10-3 | TGTGCCATCAGTGAGGCGACAACCGGCTACGAGCAGTACTTC | CAISEATTGYEQYF
NA | TRBD2 | TRBJ2-5 | 15 | TRBV27 | TGTGCCAGCAGTTTATTAGCGGGACCCCAAGAGAACCAGTACTTC | CASSLLAGPQENQYF
many | TRBD2 | TRBJ2-1 | 16 | TRBV3-1 | TGTGCCAGCAGCCCCAAAAGTGGGGGGGGGTACAATGAGCAGTTCTTC | CASSPKSGGGYNEQFF
NA | TRBD2 | TRBJ2-1 | 13 | TRBV9 | TGTGCCAGCAGCCTACAGGCGACTAGCGGGCAGCTCTTC | CASSLQATSGQLF